This record looks at one T cell receptor beta chain sequence and its context. These data are taken from a study of blood T cell repertoires in COVID-19. CDR3 size: 15 residues. CDR1 and CDR2 (germline): SGHVS, FQNEAQ. The V and J ends lost 4 bases and 6 bases respectively, with 16 bases between them. Profiled with immunoSEQ multiplex PCR; TCRdb holds only in-frame clones, not every one. This table has 200,000 to 300,000 clones, 86% appearing once. The clonotype comes from a woman aged 18-29 years who had recovered from COVID-19. The chain has TRBV7-8 and TRBJ2-1; D is unresolved. The sample consisted of PBMCs or T cells enriched from blood (not recorded which). The CDR3 spells CASSSNPGPGNEQFF. The CDR3 DNA follows: TGTGCCAGCAGCTCAAACCCGGGTCCTGGCAATGAGCAGTTCTTC.